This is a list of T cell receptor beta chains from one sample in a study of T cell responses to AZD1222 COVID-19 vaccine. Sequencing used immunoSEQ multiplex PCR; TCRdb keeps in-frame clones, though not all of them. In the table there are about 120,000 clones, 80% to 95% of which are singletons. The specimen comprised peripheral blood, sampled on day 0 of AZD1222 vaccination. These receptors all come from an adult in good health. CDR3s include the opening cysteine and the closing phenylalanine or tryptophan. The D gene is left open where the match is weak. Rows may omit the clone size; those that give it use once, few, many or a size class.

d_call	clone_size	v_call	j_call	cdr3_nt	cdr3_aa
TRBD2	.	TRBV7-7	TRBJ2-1	TGTGCTAGCAGCTCCGCTAGCGGACCCTACAATGAGCAGTTCTTC	CASSSASGPYNEQFF
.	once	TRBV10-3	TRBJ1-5	TGTGCCATCAGTGAGGGTATTCATCAGCCCCAGCATTTT	CAISEGIHQPQHF
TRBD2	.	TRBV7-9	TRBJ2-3	TGTGCCAGCAGACCAAGCGGGGCCTTAAATACGCAGTATTTT	CASRPSGALNTQYF
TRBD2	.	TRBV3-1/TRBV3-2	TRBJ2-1	TGTGCCAGCAGCCATGGTGTACGGCTAGCGGGAGACAATGAGCAGTTCTTC	CASSHGVRLAGDNEQFF
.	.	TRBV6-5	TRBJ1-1	TGTGCCAGCAGTTACTCGGGGGACCCGAACACTGAAGCTTTCTTT	CASSYSGDPNTEAFF
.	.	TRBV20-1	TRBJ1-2	TGCAGTGCCCTTAGGGGCGGCTACACCTTC	CSALRGGYTF
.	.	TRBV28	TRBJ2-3	TGTGCCAGCAGTCAGCTGGGGGTGCGGAGCACAGATACGCAGTATTTT	CASSQLGVRSTDTQYF
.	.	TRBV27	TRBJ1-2	TGTGCCAGCGGGCGGGGGGGAACTGGCTACACCTTC	CASGRGGTGYTF
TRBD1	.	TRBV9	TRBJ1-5	TGTGCCAGCAGCGCACAGGGGCTTAACAATCAGCCCCAGCATTTT	CASSAQGLNNQPQHF
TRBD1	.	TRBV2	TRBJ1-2	TGTGCCAGCACGGGACAGACTTATAACTATGGCTACACCTTC	CASTGQTYNYGYTF
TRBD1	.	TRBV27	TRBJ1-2	TGTGCCAGCAGTACCCAGACAGGGATAGGCTACACCTTC	CASSTQTGIGYTF
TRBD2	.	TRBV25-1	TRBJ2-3	TGTGCCAGCAGTAGCGGGGGGGGAAGGGATACGCAGTATTTT	CASSSGGGRDTQYF
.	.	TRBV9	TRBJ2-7	TGTGCCAGCAGCGTCACCCCCCACTACGAGCAGTACTTC	CASSVTPHYEQYF
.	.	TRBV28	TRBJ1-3	TGTGCCAGCAGTTTAAGGGGGGCTGGAAACACCATATATTTT	CASSLRGAGNTIYF
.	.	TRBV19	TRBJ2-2	TGTGCCAGTAGTATAGCGGGTAACACCGGGGAGCTGTTTTTT	CASSIAGNTGELFF
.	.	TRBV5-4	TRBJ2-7	TGTGCCAGCAGCTTAGATGGACCCTACGAGCAGTACTTC	CASSLDGPYEQYF
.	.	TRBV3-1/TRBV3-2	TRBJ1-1	TGTGCCAGCAGCCAAAGAGGTGGCAGGCTGAACACTGAAGCTTTCTTT	CASSQRGGRLNTEAFF
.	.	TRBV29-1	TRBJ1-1	TGCAGCGTATACCGAACGGGCACTGAAGCTTTCTTT	CSVYRTGTEAFF
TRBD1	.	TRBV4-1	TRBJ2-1	TGCGCCAGCAGCCAAGGCCCCGGGACAGGGGGCGATGAGCAGTTCTTC	CASSQGPGTGGDEQFF
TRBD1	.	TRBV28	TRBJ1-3	TGTGCCAGCAAGCTGACAGGGACTGGAAACACCATATATTTT	CASKLTGTGNTIYF
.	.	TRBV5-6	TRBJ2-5	TGTGCCAGCAGCTTGGCCGTTACCCGAGAGACCCAGTACTTC	CASSLAVTRETQYF
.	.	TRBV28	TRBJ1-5	TGTGCCAGCAGCTTACTTTTCTTCCGGGCCCAAAATCAGCCCCAGCATTTT	CASSLLFFRAQNQPQHF
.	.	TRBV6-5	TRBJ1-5	TGTGCCAGCAGCGGAACGGAAAATCAGCCCCAGCATTTT	CASSGTENQPQHF
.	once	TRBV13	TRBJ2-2	TGTGCCAGCGCCGGGACTTCTAGAATCGGGGAGCTGTTTTTT	CASAGTSRIGELFF
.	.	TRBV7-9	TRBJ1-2	TGTGCCAGCAGCTTAGACGGCGGTGATGGCTACACCTTC	CASSLDGGDGYTF
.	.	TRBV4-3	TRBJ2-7	TGCGCCAGCAGCCAAGATCCGGGGAGCCCGGAGTACGAGCAGTACTTC	CASSQDPGSPEYEQYF
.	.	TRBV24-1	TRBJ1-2	TGTGCCACCAGTGATCGCGACAGGTTTCGCTACACCTTC	CATSDRDRFRYTF
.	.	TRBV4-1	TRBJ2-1	TGCGCCAGCAGCCAAGTTTATAACAGGGTAAGCTCCTACAATGAGCAGTTCTTC	CASSQVYNRVSSYNEQFF
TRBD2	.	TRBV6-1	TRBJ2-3	TGTGCCAGCAGTGCCCAGACTAGCGGGAGGCCGTCATTTTATACGCAGTATTTT	CASSAQTSGRPSFYTQYF
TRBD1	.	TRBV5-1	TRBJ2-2	TGCGCCAGCAGCTTGGGAGGGGGCCAAGGTTCTAACACCGGGGAGCTGTTTTTT	CASSLGGGQGSNTGELFF
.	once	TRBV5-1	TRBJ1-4	TGCGCCAGCAGCTTGGAGGGGAACACTAATGAAAAACTGTTTTTT	CASSLEGNTNEKLFF
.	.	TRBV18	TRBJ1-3	TGTGCCAGTCGACAGAGCTCTGGAAACACCATATATTTT	CASRQSSGNTIYF
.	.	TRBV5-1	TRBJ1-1	TGCGCCAGCAGCAAAGGGACGGTGAACACTGAAGCTTTCTTT	CASSKGTVNTEAFF
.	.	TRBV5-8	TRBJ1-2	TGTGCCAGCAGCTTGGTAGCCAGGGGACCCAACTATGGCTACACCTTC	CASSLVARGPNYGYTF
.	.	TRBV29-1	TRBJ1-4	TGCAGCGGCACCAGAGGTGGTGGTGAAAAACTGTTTTTT	CSGTRGGGEKLFF
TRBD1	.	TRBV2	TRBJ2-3	TGTGCCAGCAACCGGGACAGGGTAGATACGCAGTATTTT	CASNRDRVDTQYF
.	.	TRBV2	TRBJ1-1	TGTGCCAGCTCCGACGGCGGCACCGAAGCTTTCTTT	CASSDGGTEAFF